These 8 T cell receptor beta chains originate from one sample sequenced in a study of CD8+ T cells in alopecia areata. Reverse transcription of extracted RNA yielded cDNA, which provided the sequencing template. Data came from immunoSEQ multiplex PCR; TCRdb stores just in-frame clones and leaves some out. There are under 85,000 clones in the sample; about 45% occur only once, and 17% lies in the top ten. This sample comprised CD8+ T cells sorted from blood, obtained at week 0. These receptors originate from a human donor with alopecia areata.

V usage is TRBV5-1 and J usage is TRBJ2-5; 8 nucleotides align to TRBD1. The germline gives CDR1 SGHRS, CDR2 YFSETQ. The CDR3 consists of 14 residues. Trimming removed 4 bases from V and 4 bases from J; junction bases left unmatched: 6. In nucleotides, the CDR3 is TGCGCCAGCAGCCCGGACAGGGATCGAGAGACCCAGTACTTC. Its translation: CASSPDRDRETQYF. Based on the CDR3 plus reference TRBV5-1 and TRBJ2-5, the full variable domain is KAGVTQTPRYLIKTRGQQVTLSCSPISGHRSVSWYQQTPGQGLQFLFEYFSETQRNKGNFPGRFSGRQFSNSRSEMNVSTLELGDSALYLCASSPDRDRETQYFGPGTRLLVL.

This sequence joins TRBV10-3 and TRBJ2-5; 13 bases are shared with TRBD2. Germline values: CDR1 ENHRY, CDR2 SYGVKD. The J segment lost 2 bases and the V segment lost 10 bases, leaving 7 bases of the junction unmatched. This CDR3 has 15 amino acids. This CDR3 reads CATRGLAGEQETQYF. The DNA of the CDR3 is TGTGCCACTCGCGGACTAGCGGGAGAACAAGAGACCCAGTACTTC.

This chain joins TRBV5-1 and TRBJ2-1; D is possibly TRBD1 (5 bases). Germline V gene lookup returns CDR1 SGHRS and CDR2 YFSETQ. The CDR3 is made up of 14 amino acids. The V end was cut by 6 bases, the J end by 7 bases, with 17 bases between. CDR3 DNA: TGCGCCAGCACTAGTATGGCCCCAGGGAATGAGCAGTTCTTC. The encoded protein is CASTSMAPGNEQFF.

As to this clone: Other nucleotide sequences from this sample produce the same CDR3. This chain joins TRBV5-4 and TRBJ2-1, with no clear D. This CDR3 contains 11 residues. The germline gives CDR1 SGHNT, CDR2 YYREEE (reference sequence). With 5 bases removed from V and 7 bases from J, the gap between germline ends came to 7 bases. The CDR3 DNA reads as TGTGCCAGCAGTCTGGGGAATGAGCAGTTCTTC. Translated: CASSLGNEQFF.

The chain is built from TRBV25-1 and TRBJ2-2; D gene uncertain. V was shortened by 7 bases and J by 4 bases, with 10 bases between the two germline ends. Germline CDR1 and CDR2: MGHDK and SYGVNS. This CDR3 contains 13 residues. The CDR3 nucleotides are TGTGCCAGCATCAAGGATGGCACCGGGGAGCTGTTTTTT. This translates into CASIKDGTGELFF.

The V and J genes are TRBV29-1 and TRBJ1-1, with unresolved D. The CDR3 sequence is 14 residues long. CDR1 is SQVTM, CDR2 ANQGSEA, per germline. V lost 0 bases, J lost 3 bases, and 11 bases lay in between. Here the CDR3 DNA reads TGCAGCGTTGAAGATCGGTCCCGAGACACTGAAGCTTTCTTT. Its translation: CSVEDRSRDTEAFF.

This clone was observed a few times. The chain employs TRBV4-1 and TRBJ2-7; 11 positions agree with TRBD2. From germline, CDR1 is MGHRA and CDR2 YSYEKL. The CDR3 contains 15 residues. V dropped 2 bases and J dropped 2; count of bases not matched to a gene: 2. Here the CDR3 reads CASSQLTSGTYEQYF. The CDR3 nucleotides are TGCGCCAGCAGCCAATTGACTAGCGGGACCTACGAGCAGTACTTC.

V and J are TRBV19 and TRBJ2-5; D gene ambiguous. Deletions cut 5 bases from V and 0 bases from J, with 4 bases between. In germline, CDR1 is LNHDA, CDR2 SQIVND (reference sequence). CDR3 length equals 12 residues. This CDR3 is CASSSYQETQYF. The CDR3 coding sequence is TGTGCCAGTAGTTCGTACCAAGAGACCCAGTACTTC.